The sequence of this TCR beta chain was determined in a study of glioma-infiltrating T cells. Using RNA template, CDR3s of TCR alpha and beta were amplified with iRepertoire arm-PCR. TCRdb passed the multiplex PCR reads through MiXCR, listing each CDR3 protein once. The data hold fewer than 90,000 distinct CDR3 sequences, with under 30% observed a single time. The CDR3 spans 13 residues. CDR1 and CDR2 from the germline V gene are LNHDA and SQIVND (reference sequence). The genes are TRBV19 and TRBJ1-1; 7 nucleotides agree with TRBD1. The sequence was obtained from a human donor with low-grade glioma or glioblastoma, undergoing nonglioma brain surgery, or in good health (not recorded which). Sequencing was carried out using glioma tissue, nonneoplastic brain tissue, or PBMCs (not recorded which). The CDR3 loop is CVSQHRGNTEAFF. CDR3 DNA sequence: TGTGTCAGCCAACACAGGGGTAACACTGAAGCTTTCTTT.